This TCR beta chain appears in the sequencing data of a study of post-analysis software for immune sequencing data. Study conclusions and caveats: Five or six TRBV segments were significantly more frequent in patients than in controls. TRBV5-6, TRBV5-1 and TRBV20-1 were among these segments.

With 0 bases removed from V and 2 bases from J, the gap between germline ends came to 10 bases. The CDR3 spans 15 residues. Germline values: CDR1 LNHNV, CDR2 YYDKDF (reference sequence). Carried by the TCR beta cDNA libraries were unique molecular identifiers. TCRdb redid the calling of the PCR reads with MiXCR, one entry per CDR3 protein. The data show roughly 730,000 distinct CDR3 sequences, with roughly 27% seen just once and more than 0.45% held by the top ten. This clonotype has only a few counts. The antigen remains unidentified. The chain combines TRBV15 with TRBJ2-5; D is ambiguous. Sequenced sample: blood. This TCR was sampled from a girl aged 5-17 years with multiple sclerosis. For the CDR3, the DNA is TGTGCCACCAGCAGAGATAAAGCATTTCAAGAGACCCAGTACTTC. Its translation is CATSRDKAFQETQYF.